The clone carrying this TCR beta chain was counted a few times. Assay: immunoSEQ multiplex PCR; the TCRdb copy retains only in-frame clones and omits some. The data contain tens of thousands of clones, 70% to 90% of them seen just once; the ten biggest clones take up 35% to 50%. These data come from a study of blood T cell repertoires in COVID-19. Study-level information: Donors in the United States, Italy and Spain gave samples during acute or convalescent COVID-19. The analysed material was cDNA or gDNA that came from T cells, B-cell-depleted T cells, or PBMCs.

The germline CDR1 and CDR2 sequences are MNHEY and SVGAGI. This CDR3 is built from 15 residues. Trimming pared 5 bases from V and 2 bases from J, leaving 13 bases between. The receptor comes from a human donor in a cohort sampled during active COVID-19. This chain links TRBV6-5 with TRBJ2-1, with no clear D. Sequencing input: peripheral blood. In DNA, the CDR3 is TGTGCCAGCAGTCGGAACAACAGAGCCTACAATGAGCAGTTCTTC. Translated: CASSRNNRAYNEQFF.